This TCR beta chain was sequenced in a study of shared clonotypes between healthy human individuals. Study conclusions and caveats: For naive CD4 cells, roughly 5.5% of clonotypes were shared across a handful of donors. An anticipated effect of sequencing depth on clonotype sharing among donors was recognized.

CDR3 length: 15 residues. V was shortened by 6 bases and J by 3 bases, with 17 bases between the two germline ends. Germline V lookup: CDR1 LNHDA, CDR2 SQIVND (reference sequence). A word on this clone: What it binds is not known. This same CDR3 is encoded by further DNA sequences in the sample.

Assay used: immunoSEQ multiplex PCR; TCRdb lists only in-frame clones, some missing. Here the sample spans 2 million to 2.5 million clones, more than 90% being singletons. The chain links TRBV19 to TRBJ1-1; D ambiguous. The sequencing sample was made of naive CD4+ T cells sorted from blood. Subset noted: CD45RA+ positively selected. The clonotype was recovered from a man between 18 and 35 years old in good health. For the CDR3, the DNA is TGTGCCAGTAGCATCACCTGGGGTACGGACACTGAAGCTTTCTTT. This codes for CASSITWGTDTEAFF.